One and the same sample provided the 29 T cell receptor beta chains below, sequenced in a study of identical twins. TCRdb processed the 5' RACE reads anew with MiXCR; each CDR3 protein has one entry. The sample contains about 550,000 distinct CDR3 sequences, around 22% of which appear only once. This same sample was also part of a study on yellow fever vaccine responses in identical twins.

Source material: CD4+ T cells sorted from blood. These receptors all stem from a woman between 18 and 29 years old in good health.

V usage is TRBV14 and J usage is TRBJ2-2, with unresolved D. This CDR3 comprises 12 residues. The V gene's germline CDR1 is SGHDN and CDR2 FVKESK. V gave up 3 bases and J gave up 10 bases, with 9 bases separating them. For the CDR3, the DNA is TGTGCCAGCAGCCACCTCCCGCCGGAGCTGTTTTTT. Amino acid sequence: CASSHLPPELFF.

The chain is built from TRBV6-5 and TRBJ1-3, with D unclear. V was pared by 6 bases and J by 2 bases, with 8 bases between. This CDR3 comprises 13 residues. Germline CDR1 and CDR2: MNHEY and SVGAGI. CDR3 amino acids: CASRYTAGNTIYF. In nucleotides, the CDR3 is TGTGCCAGCAGATACACCGCTGGAAACACCATATATTTT.

The V call is TRBV12-3 or TRBV12-4, the J call TRBJ2-2, with no clear D. V dropped 6 bases and J dropped 4 bases, with 9 bases sitting between them. CDR3 length: 13 residues. The CDR3 here is CASSQVATGELFF. As DNA, the CDR3 is TGTGCCAGCAGCCAAGTAGCCACCGGGGAGCTGTTTTTT.

The chain has TRBV28 and TRBJ2-2; TRBD1 is a possible D gene (5 bases). Germline V gene sequence: CDR1 MDHEN, CDR2 SYDVKM. There are 13 residues in the CDR3. V was shortened by 6 bases and J by 8 bases, with 13 bases between the two germline ends. CDR3 amino acids: CASSRASWGELFF. The DNA for the CDR3 is TGTGCCAGCAGCAGGGCCTCCTGGGGGGAGCTGTTTTTT.

This rearrangement joins TRBV12-5 to TRBJ2-1, with a possible D match to TRBD2 (6 bases). The CDR3 is 16 residues long. V shed 4 bases and J shed 0 bases, with 13 bases lying between them. CDR1 and CDR2 from the germline V gene are LGHNT and FRNRAP. CDR3 in DNA: TGTGCTAGTGGTTCCCCCCTAGCGAGCTCCTACAATGAGCAGTTCTTC. Translated: CASGSPLASSYNEQFF.

This clonotype was counted between two and nine times. CDR3 sequence (DNA): TGTGCCAGCACTAGGACAGGGGGTTTTAGCAATCAGCCCCAGCATTTT. Protein sequence: CASTRTGGFSNQPQHF. The gene calls are TRBV2 and TRBJ1-5; 10 bases line up with TRBD1. With V trimmed by 7 bases and J by 0 bases, 6 bases remained unmatched. The length of the CDR3 is 16 residues. Germline CDR1 SNHLY, CDR2 FYNNEI.

The chain couples TRBV19 to TRBJ1-2, with unresolved D. Germline CDR1 LNHDA, CDR2 SQIVND (reference sequence). The CDR3 totals 15 residues. V was trimmed by 5 bases and J by 4 bases, leaving 17 bases between them. CDR3 region: CASSSGGQDRYGYTF. The CDR3 DNA sequence: TGTGCCAGTAGTTCGGGTGGTCAGGACCGCTATGGCTACACCTTC.

This clonotype was counted between two and nine times. The chain links TRBV11-2 to TRBJ2-5; 16 nucleotides line up with TRBD2. Germline loops: CDR1 SGHAT, CDR2 FQNNGV. This CDR3 has 16 residues. V gave up 6 bases and J gave up 5 bases; unmatched junction bases: 6. The CDR3 coding sequence is TGTGCCAGCAGAGAGGGACTAGCGGGGGGGCAGGAGACCCAGTACTTC. Amino acids: CASREGLAGGQETQYF.

The chain is built from TRBV15 and TRBJ2-5; TRBD1 matches 9 bases. The CDR3 covers 15 residues. The germline gives CDR1 LNHNV, CDR2 YYDKDF (reference sequence). With 3 bases clipped from V and 5 bases from J, the junction kept 7 bases outside the gene matches. This CDR3 reads CATSRGDRDWETQYF. The CDR3, as DNA: TGTGCCACCAGCAGGGGGGACAGGGATTGGGAGACCCAGTACTTC.

This clonotype was seen only once. V is TRBV12-3 or TRBV12-4 and J is TRBJ1-4; maybe TRBD1 (6 bases). This CDR3 comprises 14 residues. V lost 2 bases and J lost 6, with 10 bases in between. Written as DNA, the CDR3 is TGTGCCAGCAGTTTAAGGGACATTGATGAAAAACTGTTTTTT. Protein sequence: CASSLRDIDEKLFF.

The gene calls are TRBV20-1 and TRBJ2-3; D is ambiguous. V gave up 6 bases and J gave up 5 bases, with 15 bases separating them. The CDR3 runs to 13 residues. Per germline, CDR1 DFQATT and CDR2 SNEGSKA (reference sequence). The CDR3 region is CSAHKSYGDTQYF. For the CDR3, the DNA is TGCAGTGCCCATAAGAGCTATGGAGATACGCAGTATTTT.

The CDR3, as DNA: TGTGCCAGCAGTGTTCAGCCAACTAACTATGGCTACACCTTC. Translation: CASSVQPTNYGYTF. The rearrangement links TRBV6-1 to TRBJ1-2; no firm D call. V was clipped by 4 bases and J by 0 bases, with 9 bases between them. Per germline, CDR1 MNHNS and CDR2 SASEGT. The CDR3 length is 14 residues.

This clonotype was counted a few times. CDR3 sequence reads: CASSPGQTYTGELFF. In DNA, the CDR3 is TGTGCCAGCAGCCCCGGGCAGACTTACACCGGGGAGCTGTTTTTT. This chain connects TRBV11-3 to TRBJ2-2; D remains ambiguous. The CDR3 consists of 15 residues. Trimming removed 5 bases from V and 3 bases from J, with 13 bases in between. Looked up from germline, CDR1 is SGHNT and CDR2 is YENEEA.

The gene calls are TRBV28 and TRBJ2-5; no definite D call. V shed 5 bases and J shed 4 bases, with 14 bases lying between them. The CDR3 runs 14 residues. Germline V gene sequence: CDR1 MDHEN, CDR2 SYDVKM. The CDR3 spells CASSQPGLGETQYF. As DNA, the CDR3 is TGTGCCAGCAGTCAGCCGGGCCTGGGAGAGACCCAGTACTTC.

This clonotype has more than one count but fewer than ten. The chain couples TRBV28 to TRBJ2-7; TRBD1 matches 7 bases. The CDR3 totals 20 residues. The germline gives CDR1 MDHEN, CDR2 SYDVKM. With 5 bases clipped from V and 4 bases from J, the junction kept 26 bases outside the gene matches. The CDR3 spells CASSPTGQIDPGPSPYEQYF. As DNA, the CDR3 is TGTGCCAGCAGTCCAACGGGACAGATTGACCCGGGACCCTCCCCGTACGAGCAGTACTTC.

This clonotype was observed a few times. The chain has TRBV3-1 and TRBJ2-1; D is undetermined. With 6 bases removed from V and 5 bases from J, the gap between germline ends came to 17 bases. Germline V gene data show CDR1 as LGHDT and CDR2 as YNNKEL (reference sequence). The CDR3 has 15 amino acids. For the CDR3, the DNA is TGTGCCAGCAGACAATCGCCTCGGAAAGACAATGAGCAGTTCTTC. Protein product: CASRQSPRKDNEQFF.

This clonotype came up a few times. V and J are TRBV20-1 and TRBJ2-3; D might be TRBD2 (5 bases). CDR3 size: 13 residues. Germline V lookup: CDR1 DFQATT, CDR2 SNEGSKA (reference sequence). Trimming stripped 0 bases from V and 5 bases from J, with 9 bases between. In DNA, the CDR3 is TGCAGTGCTAGAGATGGGAGACGAGATACGCAGTATTTT. Its protein product is CSARDGRRDTQYF.

This clonotype was counted between two and nine times. The chain combines TRBV3-1 with TRBJ2-7, with a possible D match to TRBD2 (5 bases). The CDR3 runs to 15 residues. Deletions cut 0 bases from V and 4 bases from J, with 13 bases between. The V gene's germline CDR1 is LGHDT and CDR2 YNNKEL (reference sequence). CDR3 residues: CASSQDQPGGYEQYF. CDR3 bases: TGTGCCAGCAGCCAAGATCAACCCGGCGGGTACGAGCAGTACTTC.

The V gene is TRBV7-2, the J gene TRBJ2-2, with D possibly TRBD1 on 6 matching bases. Germline CDR1 SGHTA, CDR2 FQGNSA. This CDR3 has 14 amino acids. Trimming cost V 7 bases and J 4 bases, with 13 bases left between them. CDR3 coding DNA: TGTGCCAGCACCCCGACAGGAACCACCGGGGAGCTGTTTTTT. It yields the protein CASTPTGTTGELFF.

The chain joins TRBV4-2 to TRBJ2-7; possible D gene TRBD1, 5 bases. This CDR3 is built from 15 residues. V lost 1 base and J 5 bases, leaving 15 bases between the germline ends. Germline V gene data show CDR1 as LGHNA and CDR2 as YNFKEQ. The CDR3 loop reads CASSQVGQTMDEQYF. DNA of the CDR3: TGTGCCAGCAGCCAAGTCGGACAAACGATGGACGAGCAGTACTTC.

This chain joins TRBV12-3 or TRBV12-4 and TRBJ1-4, with 8 positions matching TRBD1. The CDR3 has 14 amino acids. Trimming removed 6 bases from V and 8 bases from J; junction bases left unmatched: 8. CDR3: CASSPQGAPEKLFF. The CDR3 region has the DNA TGTGCCAGCAGCCCCCAGGGGGCGCCCGAAAAACTGTTTTTT.

This clonotype was detected a few times. The chain combines TRBV5-1 with TRBJ2-1; 10 nucleotides line up with TRBD2. Germline assignment: CDR1 SGHRS and CDR2 YFSETQ. The CDR3 sequence is 15 residues long. The V gene end was trimmed by 4 bases and the J gene end by 5 bases; junction bases not matched to a gene: 6. The CDR3 loop reads CASSIIAGGHNEQFF. The CDR3 DNA reads TGCGCCAGCAGCATTATAGCGGGGGGTCACAATGAGCAGTTCTTC.

The chain carries TRBV28 and TRBJ1-1, with D possibly TRBD1 on 5 matching bases. This CDR3 has 15 residues. Germline-derived CDR1 and CDR2 are MDHEN and SYDVKM. Trimming stripped 6 bases from V and 7 bases from J, with 21 bases between. In nucleotides, the CDR3 is TGTGCCAGCAGCTCCGGGGACCGCCGGATGGATGAAGCTTTCTTT. Translation gives CASSSGDRRMDEAFF. Variable domain in full (rest from reference TRBV28 and TRBJ1-1): DVKVTQSSRYLVKRTGEKVFLECVQDMDHENMFWYRQDPGLGLRLIYFSYDVKMKEKGDIPEGYSVSREKKERFSLILESASTNQTSMYLCASSSGDRRMDEAFFGQGTRLTVV.

This clonotype was counted a few times. This chain links TRBV5-1 with TRBJ2-5; 8 nucleotides agree with TRBD1. The V and J ends lost 2 bases and 5 bases, in that order; junction bases with no gene match: 11. CDR3 length: 16 amino acids. CDR1 and CDR2 from the germline V gene are SGHRS and YFSETQ. In DNA, the CDR3 is TGCGCCAGCAGCTTCTCTCCCCAGGGGGCGCCGGAGACCCAGTACTTC. Protein product: CASSFSPQGAPETQYF.

The rearrangement uses TRBV3-1 and TRBJ1-1, with TRBD1 matching over 12 bases. The trim removed 4 bases at V and 4 bases at J, leaving 4 bases unmatched. The CDR3 is 15 amino acids. CDR1 LGHDT and CDR2 YNNKEL come from the germline V gene (reference sequence). DNA for the CDR3: TGTGCCAGCAGCCCTGGGACAGGGGGCTTCACTGAAGCTTTCTTT. As protein: CASSPGTGGFTEAFF.

V usage is TRBV27 and J usage is TRBJ2-6; 10 nucleotides agree with TRBD1. Germline CDR1 MNHEY, CDR2 SMNVEV (reference sequence). The CDR3 is 18 amino acids. V trimming: 5 bases; J trimming: 1 base; junction bases outside the gene matches: 8. DNA of the CDR3: TGTGCCAGCAGTCCGGGACAGGGGAAACCATCTGGGGCCAACGTCCTGACTTTC. Protein: CASSPGQGKPSGANVLTF.

The gene calls are TRBV28 and TRBJ2-1, with 9 bases that match TRBD2. V lost 9 bases and J lost 5; bases outside the gene matches: 8. This CDR3 spans 14 amino acids. The germline V gene has CDR1 MDHEN and CDR2 SYDVKM. The CDR3 DNA follows: TGTGCCAGTCTAAGCGGGAGGATCAACAATGAGCAGTTCTTC. This sequence encodes CASLSGRINNEQFF.

V gene TRBV12-3 or TRBV12-4 combines with J gene TRBJ2-5, with TRBD2 identical over 11 bases. V lost 3 bases and J lost 4; bases outside the gene matches: 7. The CDR3 spans 16 residues. CDR3 nucleotide sequence: TGTGCCAGCAGTTTCCCACTAGCGGGGGAAGGAGAGACCCAGTACTTC. Protein: CASSFPLAGEGETQYF.

This clonotype was seen a handful of times. The chain combines TRBV24-1 with TRBJ2-1; 9 bases align to TRBD2. Germline V gene sequence: CDR1 KGHDR, CDR2 SFDVKD. Unmatched junction bases numbered 10, after V lost 1 base and J lost 10 bases. CDR3 size: 16 residues. DNA for the CDR3: TGTGCCACCAGTGATTTCGGACTAGCGCGGCGAGGGGAGCAGTTCTTC. Translation: CATSDFGLARRGEQFF.